This T cell receptor beta chain came from a study of vaccination effects on CD4 cells after COVID-19. Study-wide background: Participants each got two BNT162b2 or mRNA-1273 vaccine doses.

CDR1 is MNHNS and CDR2 is SASEGT in the germline V gene. CDR3 length equals 15 residues. V shed 3 bases, J shed 4 bases, and the junction held 6 bases outside the gene matches. Study-wide findings and caveats: Only a few convalescent patients and no early post-infection timepoints featured in the study.

A word on this clone: No antigen is known for it.

Sequencing was preceded by expansion of antigen-specific CD4+ T cells with viral peptide pools in the ViraFEST assay. Around day 10 of culture, CD4+ T cells were separated out. Negative nucleocapsid antibody tests before and after vaccination confirmed no previous SARS-CoV-2 infection. The authors replaced half the medium with IL-2 medium on days 3 and 7. Only in-frame clones appear in the TCRdb table, and some are missing; sequencing was by immunoSEQ multiplex PCR. The repertoire holds roughly 25,000 clones, with around two thirds as singletons. This specimen consisted of CD4+ T cells from PBMCs cultured with HCoV-OC43 spike peptides, obtained before COVID-19 vaccination. Sample subset: HCoV-OC43 spike overlapping peptide pool stimulation. The chain uses TRBV6-1 and TRBJ2-3; TRBD2 matches at 8 bases. The origin of this receptor is a human donor who received a COVID-19 vaccine. CDR3 DNA sequence: TGTGCCAGCAGTGAGGGCGGGGGGCCCGCAGATACGCAGTATTTT. As protein: CASSEGGGPADTQYF.